This TCR beta chain appears in the sequencing data of a study of blood T cells in healthy people across ages. As for this clonotype: Its antigen is as yet unknown.

Peripheral blood, 9.5 to 10 milliliters per donor, was collected. Overall study results and limits: Estimates of total diversity, which came from one million sequenced T cells, were considered to be underestimates.

Primed by a sample-barcoded 5' primer and a J-beta primer mix, a second PCR proceeded for about 6 to 12 cycles. A template-switch adaptor containing 12 random nucleotides labeled each cDNA molecule. TCRdb reprocessed the 5' RACE reads with MiXCR, giving one entry per CDR3 protein. The sample lists over 1,500,000 distinct CDR3 sequences; more than 35% were seen once. Germline CDR1 is MDHEN and CDR2 is SYDVKM. CDR3 length equals 15 residues. The germline V and J ends were trimmed by 2 bases and 4 bases, with 15 bases remaining between them. V and J are TRBV28 and TRBJ2-7, with D possibly being TRBD1 (5 bases). Material for sequencing was blood. This receptor was taken from a human donor in good health. DNA of the CDR3: TGTGCCAGCAGTTTAATAACAGGACCCTCATACGAGCAGTACTTC. Protein sequence: CASSLITGPSYEQYF.